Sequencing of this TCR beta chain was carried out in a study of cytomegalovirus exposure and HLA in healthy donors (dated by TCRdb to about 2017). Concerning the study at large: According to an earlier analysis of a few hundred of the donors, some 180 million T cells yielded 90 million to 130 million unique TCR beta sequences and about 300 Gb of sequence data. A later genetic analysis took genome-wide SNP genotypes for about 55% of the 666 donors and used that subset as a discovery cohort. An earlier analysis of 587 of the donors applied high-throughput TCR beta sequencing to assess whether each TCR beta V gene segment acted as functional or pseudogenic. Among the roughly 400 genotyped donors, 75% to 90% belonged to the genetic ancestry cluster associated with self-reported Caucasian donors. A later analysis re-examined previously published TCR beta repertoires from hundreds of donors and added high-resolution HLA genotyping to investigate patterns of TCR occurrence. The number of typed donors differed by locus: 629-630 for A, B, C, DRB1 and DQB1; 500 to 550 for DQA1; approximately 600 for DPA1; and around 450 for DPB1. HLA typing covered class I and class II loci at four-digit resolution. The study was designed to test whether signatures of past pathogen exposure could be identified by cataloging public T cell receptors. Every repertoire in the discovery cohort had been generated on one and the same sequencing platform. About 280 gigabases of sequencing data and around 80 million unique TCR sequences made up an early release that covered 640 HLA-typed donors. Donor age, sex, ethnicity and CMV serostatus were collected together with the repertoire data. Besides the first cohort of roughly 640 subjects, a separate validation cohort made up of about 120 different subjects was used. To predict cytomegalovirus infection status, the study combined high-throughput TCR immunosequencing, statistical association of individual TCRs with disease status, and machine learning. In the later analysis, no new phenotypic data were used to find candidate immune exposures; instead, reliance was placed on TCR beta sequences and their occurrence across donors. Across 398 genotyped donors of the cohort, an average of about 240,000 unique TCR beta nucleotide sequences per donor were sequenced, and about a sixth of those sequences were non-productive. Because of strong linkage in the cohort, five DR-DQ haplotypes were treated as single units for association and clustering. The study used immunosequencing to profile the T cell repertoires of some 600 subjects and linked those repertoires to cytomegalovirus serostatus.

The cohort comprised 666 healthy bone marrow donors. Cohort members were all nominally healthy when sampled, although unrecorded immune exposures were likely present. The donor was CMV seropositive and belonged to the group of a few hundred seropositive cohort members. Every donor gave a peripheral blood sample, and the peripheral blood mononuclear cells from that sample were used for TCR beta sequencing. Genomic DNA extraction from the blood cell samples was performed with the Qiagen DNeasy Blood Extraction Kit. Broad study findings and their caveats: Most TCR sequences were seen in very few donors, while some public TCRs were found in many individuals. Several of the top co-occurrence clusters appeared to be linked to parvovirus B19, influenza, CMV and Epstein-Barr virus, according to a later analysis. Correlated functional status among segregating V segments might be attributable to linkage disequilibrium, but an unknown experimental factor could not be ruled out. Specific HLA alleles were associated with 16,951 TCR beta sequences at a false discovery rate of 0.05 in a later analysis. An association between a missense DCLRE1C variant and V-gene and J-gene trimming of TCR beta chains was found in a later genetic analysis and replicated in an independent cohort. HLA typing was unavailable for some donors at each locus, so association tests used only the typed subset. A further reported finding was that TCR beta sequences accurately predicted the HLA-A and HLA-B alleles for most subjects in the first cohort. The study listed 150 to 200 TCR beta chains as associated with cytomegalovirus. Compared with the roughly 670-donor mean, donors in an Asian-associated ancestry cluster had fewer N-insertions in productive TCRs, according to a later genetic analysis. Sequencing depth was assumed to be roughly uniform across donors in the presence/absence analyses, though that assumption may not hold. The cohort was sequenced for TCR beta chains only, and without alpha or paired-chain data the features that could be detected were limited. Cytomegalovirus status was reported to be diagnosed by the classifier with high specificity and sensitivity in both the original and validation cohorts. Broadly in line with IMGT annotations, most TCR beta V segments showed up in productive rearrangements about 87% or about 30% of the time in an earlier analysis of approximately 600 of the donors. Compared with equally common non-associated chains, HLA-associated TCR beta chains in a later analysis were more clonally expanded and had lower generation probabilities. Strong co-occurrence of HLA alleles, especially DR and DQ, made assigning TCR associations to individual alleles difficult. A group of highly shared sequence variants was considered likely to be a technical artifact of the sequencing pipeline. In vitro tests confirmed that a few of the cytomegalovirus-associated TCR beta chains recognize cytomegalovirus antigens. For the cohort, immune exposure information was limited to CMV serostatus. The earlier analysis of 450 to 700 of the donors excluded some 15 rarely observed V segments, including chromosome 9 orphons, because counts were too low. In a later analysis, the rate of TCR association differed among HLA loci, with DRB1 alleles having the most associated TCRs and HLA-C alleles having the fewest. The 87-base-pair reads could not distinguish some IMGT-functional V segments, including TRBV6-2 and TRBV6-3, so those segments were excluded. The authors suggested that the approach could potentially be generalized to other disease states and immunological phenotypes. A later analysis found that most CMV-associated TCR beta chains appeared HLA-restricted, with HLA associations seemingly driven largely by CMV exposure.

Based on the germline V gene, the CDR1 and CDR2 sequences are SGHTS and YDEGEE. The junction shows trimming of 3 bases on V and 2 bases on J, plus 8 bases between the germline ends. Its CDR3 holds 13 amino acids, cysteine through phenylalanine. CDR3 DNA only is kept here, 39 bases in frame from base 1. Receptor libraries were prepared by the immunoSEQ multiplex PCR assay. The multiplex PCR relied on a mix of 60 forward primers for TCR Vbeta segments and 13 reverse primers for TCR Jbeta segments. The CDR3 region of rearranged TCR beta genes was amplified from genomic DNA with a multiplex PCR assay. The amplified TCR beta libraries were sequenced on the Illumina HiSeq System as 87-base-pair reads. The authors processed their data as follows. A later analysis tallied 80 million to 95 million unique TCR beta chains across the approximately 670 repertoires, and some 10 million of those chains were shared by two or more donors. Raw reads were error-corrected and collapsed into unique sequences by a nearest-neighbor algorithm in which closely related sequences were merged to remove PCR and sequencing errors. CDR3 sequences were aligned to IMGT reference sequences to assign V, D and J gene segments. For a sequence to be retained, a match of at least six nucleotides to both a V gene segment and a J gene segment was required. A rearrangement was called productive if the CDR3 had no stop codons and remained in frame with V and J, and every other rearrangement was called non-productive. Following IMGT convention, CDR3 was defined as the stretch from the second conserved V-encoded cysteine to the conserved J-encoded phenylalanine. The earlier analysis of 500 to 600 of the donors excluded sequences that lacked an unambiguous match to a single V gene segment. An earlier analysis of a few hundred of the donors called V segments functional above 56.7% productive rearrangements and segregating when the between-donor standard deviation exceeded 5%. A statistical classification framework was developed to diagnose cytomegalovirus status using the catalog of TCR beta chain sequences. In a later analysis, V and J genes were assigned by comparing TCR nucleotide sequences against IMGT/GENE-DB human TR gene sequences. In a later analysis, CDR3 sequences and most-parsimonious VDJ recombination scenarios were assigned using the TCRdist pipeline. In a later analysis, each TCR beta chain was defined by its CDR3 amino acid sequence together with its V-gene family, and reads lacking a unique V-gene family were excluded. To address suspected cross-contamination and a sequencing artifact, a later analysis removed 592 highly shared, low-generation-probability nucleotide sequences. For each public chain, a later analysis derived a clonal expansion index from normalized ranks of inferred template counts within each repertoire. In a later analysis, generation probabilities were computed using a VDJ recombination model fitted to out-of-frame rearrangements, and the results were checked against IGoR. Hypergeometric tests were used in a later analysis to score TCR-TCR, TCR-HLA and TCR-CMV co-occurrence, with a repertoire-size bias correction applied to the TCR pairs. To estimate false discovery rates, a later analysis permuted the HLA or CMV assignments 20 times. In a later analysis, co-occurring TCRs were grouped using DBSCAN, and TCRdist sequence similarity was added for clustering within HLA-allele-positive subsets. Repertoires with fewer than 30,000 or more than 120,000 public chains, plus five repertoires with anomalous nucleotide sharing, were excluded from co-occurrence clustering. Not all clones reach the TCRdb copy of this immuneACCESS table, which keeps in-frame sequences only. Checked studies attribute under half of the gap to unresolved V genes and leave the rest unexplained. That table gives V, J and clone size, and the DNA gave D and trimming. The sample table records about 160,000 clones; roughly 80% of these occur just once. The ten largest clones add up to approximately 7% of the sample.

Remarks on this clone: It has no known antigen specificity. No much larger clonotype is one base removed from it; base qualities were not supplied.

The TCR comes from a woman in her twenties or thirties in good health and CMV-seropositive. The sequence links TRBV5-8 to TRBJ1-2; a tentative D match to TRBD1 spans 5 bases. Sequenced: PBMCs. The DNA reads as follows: TGTGCCAGCAGCTCGACAGCGAACTATGGCTACACCTTC. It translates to CASSSTANYGYTF.